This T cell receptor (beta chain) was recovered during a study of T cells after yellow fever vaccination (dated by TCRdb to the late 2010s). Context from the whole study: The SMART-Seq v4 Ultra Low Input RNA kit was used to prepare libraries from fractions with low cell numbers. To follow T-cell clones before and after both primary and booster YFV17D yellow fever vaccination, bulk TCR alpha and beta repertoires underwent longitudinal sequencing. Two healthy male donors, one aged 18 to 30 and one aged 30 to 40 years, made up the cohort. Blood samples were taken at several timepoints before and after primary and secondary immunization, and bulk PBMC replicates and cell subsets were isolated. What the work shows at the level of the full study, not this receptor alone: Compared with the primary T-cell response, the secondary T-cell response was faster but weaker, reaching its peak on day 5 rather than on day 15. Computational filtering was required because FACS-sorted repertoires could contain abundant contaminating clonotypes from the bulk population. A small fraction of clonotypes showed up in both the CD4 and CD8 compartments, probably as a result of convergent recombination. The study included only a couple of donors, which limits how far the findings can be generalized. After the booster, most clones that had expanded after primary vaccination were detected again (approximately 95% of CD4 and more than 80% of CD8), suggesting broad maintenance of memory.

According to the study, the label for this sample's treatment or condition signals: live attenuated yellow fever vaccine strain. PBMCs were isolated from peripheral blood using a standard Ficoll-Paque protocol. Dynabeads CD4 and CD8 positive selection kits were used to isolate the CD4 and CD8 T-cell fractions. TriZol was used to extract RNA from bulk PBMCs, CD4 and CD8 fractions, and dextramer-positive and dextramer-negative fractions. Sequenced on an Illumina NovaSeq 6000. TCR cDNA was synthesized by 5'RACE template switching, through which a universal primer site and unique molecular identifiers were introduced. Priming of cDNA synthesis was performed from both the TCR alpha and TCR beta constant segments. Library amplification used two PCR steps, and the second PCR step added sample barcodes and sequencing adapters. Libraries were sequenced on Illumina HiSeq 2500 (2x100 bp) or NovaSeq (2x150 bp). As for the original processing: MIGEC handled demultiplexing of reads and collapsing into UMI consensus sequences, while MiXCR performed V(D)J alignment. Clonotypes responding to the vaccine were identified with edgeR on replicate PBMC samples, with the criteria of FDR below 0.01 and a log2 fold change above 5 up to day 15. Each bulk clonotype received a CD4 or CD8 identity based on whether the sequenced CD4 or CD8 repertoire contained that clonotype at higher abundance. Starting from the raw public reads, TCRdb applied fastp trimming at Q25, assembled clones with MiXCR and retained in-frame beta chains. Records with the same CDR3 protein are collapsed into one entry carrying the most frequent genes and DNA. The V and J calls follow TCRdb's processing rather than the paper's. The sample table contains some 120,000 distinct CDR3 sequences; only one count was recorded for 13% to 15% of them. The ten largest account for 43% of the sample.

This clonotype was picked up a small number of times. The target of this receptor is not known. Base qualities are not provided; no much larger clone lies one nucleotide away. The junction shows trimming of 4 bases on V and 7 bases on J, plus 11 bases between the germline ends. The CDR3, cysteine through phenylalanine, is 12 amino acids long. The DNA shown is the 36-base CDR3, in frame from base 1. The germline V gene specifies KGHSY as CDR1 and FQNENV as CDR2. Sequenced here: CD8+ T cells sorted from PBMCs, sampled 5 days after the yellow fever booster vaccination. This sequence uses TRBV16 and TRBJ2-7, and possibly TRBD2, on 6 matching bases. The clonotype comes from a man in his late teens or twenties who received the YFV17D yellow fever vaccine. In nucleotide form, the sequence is TGTGCCAGCAGCCCAGGCGGGGAAGAGCAGTACTTC. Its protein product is CASSPGGEEQYF.